These T cell receptor beta chains were read from a single sample in a study of T cell responses to AZD1222 COVID-19 vaccine. Data came from immunoSEQ multiplex PCR; TCRdb stores just in-frame clones and leaves some out. The sample carries about 83,000 clones, around 87% recorded once. Source: peripheral blood, taken on day 0 of MenACWY control vaccination. The source is an adult in good health. Each CDR3 is given with its conserved first and last residue. Fields, in order: clone size, D gene, V gene, J gene, CDR3 protein. A D gene is named only where the DNA matches it firmly. Clone size is not always given. Where it is, it says once, few, many or a class for expanded clones.

>-|-|TRBV9|TRBJ1-1
CASSAAQAFF
>-|-|TRBV6-5|TRBJ1-5
CASSSPFRGSNQPQHF
>-|-|TRBV19|TRBJ2-2
CARPPWERTTGELFF
>few|TRBD2|TRBV7-9|TRBJ2-7
CASSLVRGGYEQYF
>once|-|TRBV9|TRBJ2-3
CASSSGRITDTQYF
>-|-|TRBV21-1|TRBJ1-5
CASSKWSLDKGGRQPQHF
>-|-|TRBV6-1|TRBJ2-7
CASSEAEGYEQYF
>-|-|TRBV6-1|TRBJ1-1
CASSEAGADGEAFF
>few|TRBD1|TRBV28|TRBJ1-1
CASTLRGGGIGTNTEAFF
>few|-|TRBV3-1/TRBV3-2|TRBJ2-7
CASSQDKGNYEQYF
>-|TRBD1|TRBV28|TRBJ1-1
CASHNVQGALGTEAFF
>-|TRBD1|TRBV7-2|TRBJ2-1
CASSSRTGWNEQFF
>-|TRBD1|TRBV7-3|TRBJ1-6
CASSLMGQGISPLHF
>-|-|TRBV6-5|TRBJ2-2
CASRGDALTGELFF
>-|-|TRBV14|TRBJ2-4
CASSSGVVQYF
>-|-|TRBV2|TRBJ1-5
CASSAGSGGNQPQHF
>-|-|TRBV7-2|TRBJ2-5
CASSLGLRPETQYF
>-|TRBD1|TRBV18|TRBJ2-2
CASSPETGITGELFF
>-|-|TRBV6-2/TRBV6-3|TRBJ1-1
CASSWVDTEAFF